The 32 T cell receptor beta chains below all came from one sample that was sequenced in a study of CD8 T cells in ankylosing spondylitis. TCRdb reprocessed the 5' RACE reads with MiXCR, giving one entry per CDR3 protein. The table includes 85,000 to 100,000 distinct CDR3 sequences, roughly 9.6% detected once. Sequencing was performed on blood, either unsorted or a sorted T cell fraction (not recorded which). These receptors were taken from a male donor with ankylosing spondylitis or in good health (not recorded which).

This clonotype was observed at least ten times. The chain links TRBV12-3 or TRBV12-4 to TRBJ1-5, with a tentative D call TRBD1 (6 bases). V shed 2 bases and J shed 0 bases, with 14 bases lying between them. There are 17 residues in the CDR3. The CDR3, as DNA: TGTGCCAGCAGTTTAAGGTCGGGGGGCCTTAGCAATCAGCCCCAGCATTTT. Its protein product is CASSLRSGGLSNQPQHF.

This clonotype was seen ten or more times. The chain employs TRBV6-5 and TRBJ1-6, with D unresolved. CDR1 MNHEY and CDR2 SVGAGI come from the germline V gene. V was shortened by 2 bases and J by 0 bases, with 5 bases between the two germline ends. CDR3 length: 15 amino acids. The CDR3 spells CASSYDSSYNSPLHF. The CDR3, as DNA: TGTGCCAGCAGTTACGATAGCTCCTATAATTCACCCCTCCACTTT.

The sample holds many counts of this clonotype. The V call is TRBV20-1, the J call TRBJ1-6, with D maybe TRBD1 (5 bases). Germline V gives CDR1 DFQATT, CDR2 SNEGSKA (reference sequence). With 0 bases removed from V and 8 bases from J, the gap between germline ends came to 14 bases. This CDR3 contains 15 residues. CDR3 region: CSARDSTGADSPLHF. The CDR3 DNA sequence: TGCAGTGCTAGAGATTCAACAGGCGCTGATTCACCCCTCCACTTT.

This clonotype was counted at least ten times. The V gene is TRBV7-2, the J gene TRBJ2-3; D is undetermined. This CDR3 spans 15 amino acids. The germline CDR1 and CDR2 sequences are SGHTA and FQGNSA. Trimming cost V 1 base and J 1 base, with 9 bases left between them. CDR3 DNA: TGTGCCAGCAGCTTAGATCCTGGTGGCACAGATACGCAGTATTTT. It yields the protein CASSLDPGGTDTQYF.

As concerns this clonotype: This could be a read error, since a much larger clone is one nucleotide away. The rearrangement joins TRBV28 to TRBJ2-1, with TRBD2 identical over 13 bases. The CDR3 consists of 17 residues. CDR1 is MDHEN and CDR2 is SYDVKM in the germline V gene. In DNA form, the CDR3 reads TGTGCCAGCAGACTCAGACTAGCGGGGGGTCCGTACACTGAGCAGTTCTTC. It translates to CASRLRLAGGPYTEQFF.

Only a few counts were recorded for this clonotype. This chain connects TRBV7-2 to TRBJ2-5; D is unresolved. V was cut by 2 bases and J by 2 bases, with 12 bases left in between. CDR1 and CDR2 (germline): SGHTA, FQGNSA. The CDR3 runs to 15 residues. The CDR3 here is CASSLWRTSQETQYF. The CDR3 DNA reads TGTGCCAGCAGCTTATGGCGGACGAGTCAAGAGACCCAGTACTTC.

This clonotype was recorded at least ten times. This chain uses TRBV5-1 with TRBJ1-5; D remains unclear. CDR1 and CDR2 from the germline V gene are SGHRS and YFSETQ. V was trimmed by 0 bases and J by 2 bases, leaving 9 bases between them. The CDR3 loop spans 15 amino acids. CDR3 in DNA: TGCGCCAGCAGCTTGGTCGGGGATGGCAATCAGCCCCAGCATTTT. It specifies CASSLVGDGNQPQHF.

Worth noting for this clonotype: One end of the junction varies from germline; a read error may be responsible. The genes are TRBV27 and TRBJ2-7, with D perhaps matching TRBD1 (5 bases). The germline gives CDR1 MNHEY, CDR2 SMNVEV (reference sequence). The CDR3 runs to 16 residues. CDR3 sequence (DNA): TGTGTCAGCAGCGCCGCCGAGTACAGGCCGACCTACGAGCAGTACTTC. Its protein product is CVSSAAEYRPTYEQYF.

With respect to this clonotype: This may arise from a read error, as a much more abundant clone is one base away. The chain joins TRBV6-2 or TRBV6-3 to TRBJ1-2; possible D gene TRBD1, 5 bases. CDR3 length equals 11 residues. Germline CDR1 and CDR2: MNHEY and SVGEGT. CDR3 residues: CAITDNYAYTF. The DNA of the CDR3 is TGTGCCATTACGGACAACTATGCCTACACCTTC.

In its sample, this clonotype was seen many times. The rearrangement joins TRBV7-8 to TRBJ2-1, with a weak D call TRBD2 (7 bases). Germline lookup yields CDR1 SGHVS and CDR2 FQNEAQ. The germline V and J ends were trimmed by 4 bases and 5 bases, with 12 bases remaining between them. The CDR3 runs to 14 residues. CDR3 bases: TGTGCCAGCAGCTCTTGGGGGGGCAACAATGAGCAGTTCTTC. Its protein is CASSSWGGNNEQFF.

This clonotype has at least ten counts. This rearrangement joins TRBV24-1 to TRBJ1-5, with TRBD1 matching over 10 bases. Germline lookup yields CDR1 KGHDR and CDR2 SFDVKD. With V trimmed by 8 bases and J by 7 bases, 10 bases remained unmatched. This CDR3 has 15 amino acids. Here the CDR3 DNA reads TGTGCCACCACTGAAGGACAGGGGGTTTTGCAGCCCCAGCATTTT. It encodes CATTEGQGVLQPQHF.

This clonotype was observed many times. This chain links TRBV5-6 with TRBJ2-3; the match to TRBD1 covers 8 bases. V shed 3 bases, J shed 9 bases, and the junction held 3 bases outside the gene matches. Germline assignment: CDR1 SGHDT and CDR2 YYEEEE. This CDR3 comprises 12 residues. CDR3 DNA sequence: TGTGCCAGCAGCTCCGGACAGGGAACGCAGTATTTT. Encoded protein: CASSSGQGTQYF.

The chain links TRBV18 to TRBJ2-7, with a weak D call TRBD1 (6 bases). Germline loops: CDR1 KGHSH, CDR2 LQKENI. The V end lost 0 bases, the J end lost 4 bases, and 10 bases lay between the germline ends. This CDR3 spans 14 amino acids. CDR3 in DNA: TGTGCCAGCTCACCACCTTCAGGGGAGTACGAGCAGTACTTC. This codes for CASSPPSGEYEQYF. Drawing the rest from reference TRBV18 and TRBJ2-7, the complete variable domain is NAGVMQNPRHLVRRRGQEARLRCSPMKGHSHVYWYRQLPEEGLKFMVYLQKENIIDESGMPKERFSAEFPKEGPSILRIQQVVRGDSAAYFCASSPPSGEYEQYFGPGTRLTVT.

The sample holds many counts of this clonotype. This sequence joins TRBV28 and TRBJ2-4, with 11 bases that match TRBD1. Germline trimming cut 2 bases from V and 7 bases from J; bases unmatched to any gene: 4. Germline V gene sequence: CDR1 MDHEN, CDR2 SYDVKM. CDR3 length: 15 amino acids. The CDR3 protein is CASSLAGTGGNIQYF. The CDR3 nucleotides are TGTGCCAGCAGTTTAGCCGGGACAGGGGGGAACATTCAGTACTTC.

The chain has TRBV10-3 and TRBJ2-7; a weak D match, TRBD1 (5 bases). The CDR3 consists of 13 residues. The V and J ends lost 3 bases and 1 base respectively, with 7 bases between them. Germline lookup yields CDR1 ENHRY and CDR2 SYGVKD. The CDR3 bases are TGTGCCATCAGTGAACAGGATTCCTACGAGCAGTACTTC. This codes for CAISEQDSYEQYF.

Ten or more counts support this clonotype. The genes are TRBV5-1 and TRBJ2-1; TRBD1 matches 10 bases. The germline CDR1 and CDR2 sequences are SGHRS and YFSETQ. The CDR3 totals 16 residues. V dropped 4 bases and J dropped 5; count of bases not matched to a gene: 9. As DNA, the CDR3 is TGCGCCAGCAGCCGCCCAGGGACAGGGGCAGACAATGAGCAGTTCTTC. Residues: CASSRPGTGADNEQFF.

This clonotype has a count of ten or more. One junction end does not reproduce the germline sequence, and a read error may be involved. The chain has TRBV7-9 and TRBJ2-1; D might be TRBD2 (5 bases). This CDR3 has 12 amino acids. The germline CDR1 and CDR2 sequences are SEHNR and FQNEAQ (reference sequence). The CDR3 DNA sequence: TGTGCCAGCAGCTCGCGCCACGGAGGAATCCTCTTC. Translating it yields CASSSRHGGILF.

The rearrangement links TRBV7-8 to TRBJ2-3; D gene unclear. The V end was cut by 5 bases, the J end by 6 bases, with 18 bases between. This CDR3 has 15 residues. Germline CDR1 reads SGHVS; CDR2 reads FQNEAQ. The CDR3 sequence is CASSPDVEPSDTQYF. For the CDR3, the DNA is TGTGCCAGCAGCCCCGATGTCGAGCCGTCGGATACGCAGTATTTT.

This clonotype came up many times. The chain combines TRBV2 with TRBJ2-2; 7 bases agree with TRBD1. CDR1 and CDR2 from the germline V gene are SNHLY and FYNNEI. The CDR3 extends over 17 amino acids. Germline trimming cut 0 bases from V and 6 bases from J; bases unmatched to any gene: 10. CDR3: CASSEAELAGGSGELFF. The CDR3 region has the DNA TGTGCCAGCAGTGAAGCGGAGTTGGCAGGGGGTTCCGGGGAGCTGTTTTTT.

This clonotype came up a few times. The chain employs TRBV20-1 and TRBJ1-4; 8 positions agree with TRBD1. After removal of 2 bases from V and 5 bases from J, the junction contained 4 bases not matched to a gene. This CDR3 contains 14 residues. From germline, CDR1 is DFQATT and CDR2 SNEGSKA (reference sequence). CDR3 protein: CSARPGTGNEKLFF. The CDR3 nucleotides read TGCAGTGCTAGACCCGGGACAGGCAATGAAAAACTGTTTTTT.

There are many counts of this clonotype. The CDR3 protein is CASSVALGSEQFF. CDR3 nucleotide sequence: TGTGCCAGCAGCGTAGCTCTAGGCTCTGAGCAGTTCTTC. V usage is TRBV9 and J usage is TRBJ2-1; D is undetermined. CDR1 and CDR2 from the germline V gene are SGDLS and YYNGEE. With 0 bases removed from V and 9 bases from J, the gap between germline ends came to 10 bases. CDR3 length equals 13 residues. Combining the CDR3 with reference TRBV9 and TRBJ2-1 gives the whole variable domain DSGVTQTPKHLITATGQRVTLRCSPRSGDLSVYWYQQSLDQGLQFLIQYYNGEERAKGNILERFSAQQFPDLHSELNLSSLELGDSALYFCASSVALGSEQFFGPGTRLTVL.

With respect to this clonotype: A much larger clone lies a single base off, so this may be a read error. The rearrangement joins TRBV7-8 to TRBJ2-3; the D call may be TRBD1 or TRBD2 (5 bases each). The CDR3 spans 16 residues. Looked up from germline, CDR1 is SGHVS and CDR2 is FQNEAQ. This CDR3 reads CATSLGGALRGDTQYF. CDR3 coding DNA: TGTGCCACCAGCCTCGGTGGGGCACTTCGGGGAGATACGCAGTATTTT. Full variable domain (outside the CDR3, taken from reference TRBV7-8 and TRBJ2-3): GAGVSQSPRYKVAKRGQDVALRCDPISGHVSLFWYQQALGQGPEFLTYFQNEAQLDKSGLPSDRFFAERPEGSVSTLKIQRTQQEDSAVYLCATSLGGALRGDTQYFGPGTRLTVL.

This clonotype appeared many times. V and J are TRBV28 and TRBJ2-3; the D call may be TRBD1 or TRBD2 (5 bases each). Germline V gene data show CDR1 as MDHEN and CDR2 as SYDVKM. CDR3 length equals 15 residues. V was shortened by 8 bases and J by 5 bases, with 20 bases between the two germline ends. The CDR3 spells CASAAVGERGDTQYF. The CDR3 DNA sequence: TGTGCCAGCGCCGCCGTAGGAGAGAGGGGAGATACGCAGTATTTT.

This chain joins TRBV19 and TRBJ2-7; 7 nucleotides agree with TRBD1. Unmatched junction bases numbered 4, after V lost 5 bases and J lost 3 bases. Per germline, CDR1 LNHDA and CDR2 SQIVND (reference sequence). This CDR3 spans 13 amino acids. The CDR3 region is CASSFRQGYEQYF. The CDR3 DNA reads as TGTGCCAGTAGTTTCCGACAGGGCTACGAGCAGTACTTC. Filled out from reference TRBV19 and TRBJ2-7, the complete variable domain reads DGGITQSPKYLFRKEGQNVTLSCEQNLNHDAMYWYRQDPGQGLRLIYYSQIVNDFQKGDIAEGYSVSREKKESFPLTVTSAQKNPTAFYLCASSFRQGYEQYFGPGTRLTVT.

This clonotype occurred a few times. J is TRBJ1-5 and V is TRBV20-1, with 7 bases matching TRBD1. With 2 bases clipped from V and 1 base from J, the junction kept 8 bases outside the gene matches. The length of the CDR3 is 16 residues. Looked up from germline, CDR1 is DFQATT and CDR2 is SNEGSKA (reference sequence). CDR3 in amino acids: CSARQLQGRSNQPQHF. CDR3 nucleotides: TGCAGTGCTAGACAATTACAGGGGAGGAGCAATCAGCCCCAGCATTTT.

In DNA form, the CDR3 reads TGTGCCAGCAGTGACGACGGAGGCGGCTACACCTTC. Translation: CASSDDGGGYTF. The chain combines TRBV2 with TRBJ1-2, with D uncertain. Germline V CDR1 and CDR2: SNHLY, FYNNEI. This CDR3 comprises 12 residues. V gave up 3 bases and J gave up 8 bases, with 10 bases separating them.

This clonotype was detected ten times or more. The chain employs TRBV3-1 and TRBJ2-5; D not resolved. CDR3 length: 17 residues. V lost 2 bases and J 3 bases, leaving 19 bases between the germline ends. CDR1 is LGHDT, CDR2 YNNKEL, per germline (reference sequence). The CDR3 bases are TGTGCCAGCAGCCAAAAGCTCATCAACCTTGCGAAAGAGACCCAGTACTTC. Translating it yields CASSQKLINLAKETQYF.

This clonotype was observed at least ten times. J is TRBJ2-1 and V is TRBV15; 10 bases match TRBD2. Germline values: CDR1 LNHNV, CDR2 YYDKDF (reference sequence). CDR3 length: 16 residues. V shed 2 bases, J shed 7 bases, and the junction held 8 bases outside the gene matches. The CDR3: CATSRLGSGGANEQFF. The CDR3 coding sequence is TGTGCCACCAGCAGACTAGGGAGCGGGGGGGCTAATGAGCAGTTCTTC.

The rearrangement joins TRBV30 to TRBJ1-6; D gene uncertain. This CDR3 is built from 13 residues. Germline V gene data show CDR1 as GTSNPN and CDR2 as SVGIG (reference sequence). The V gene lost 4 bases and the J gene lost 10 bases, with 14 bases spanning the gap. The CDR3 DNA reads TGTGCCTGGAAGGGAACTGCGGGGTCACCCCTCCACTTT. Encoded protein: CAWKGTAGSPLHF. The whole variable domain, remainder taken from reference TRBV30 and TRBJ1-6, is SQTIHQWPATLVQPVGSPLSLECTVEGTSNPNLYWYRQAAGRGLQLLFYSVGIGQISSEVPQNLSASRPQDRQFILSSKKLLLSDSGFYLCAWKGTAGSPLHFGNGTRLTVT.

At least ten counts were recorded for this clonotype. V and J are TRBV12-3 or TRBV12-4 and TRBJ2-1; a weak D match, TRBD1 (5 bases). The CDR3 length is 15 residues. Trimming took 6 bases from V and 1 from J, leaving 13 bases between them. Here the CDR3 DNA reads TGTGCCAGCAGCCCTCAGGGCAGTTCCTACAATGAGCAGTTCTTC. Protein: CASSPQGSSYNEQFF.

This clonotype has a count of ten or more. The chain links TRBV27 to TRBJ1-1; D gene uncertain. V was shortened by 2 bases and J by 3 bases, with 10 bases between the two germline ends. The germline V gene encodes CDR1 MNHEY and CDR2 SMNVEV (reference sequence). The CDR3 covers 14 residues. This chain's CDR3 is CASSLGTAYTEAFF. CDR3 in DNA: TGTGCCAGCAGTTTAGGTACAGCCTACACTGAAGCTTTCTTT.

In its sample, this clonotype was seen many times. The V call is TRBV9, the J call TRBJ2-5; D is undetermined. The CDR3 is made up of 13 amino acids. Trimming pared 4 bases from V and 5 bases from J, leaving 12 bases between. CDR1 and CDR2 (germline): SGDLS, YYNGEE. The CDR3 here is CASSFHLGETQYF. The CDR3 region has the DNA TGTGCCAGCAGCTTCCATTTAGGGGAGACCCAGTACTTC.